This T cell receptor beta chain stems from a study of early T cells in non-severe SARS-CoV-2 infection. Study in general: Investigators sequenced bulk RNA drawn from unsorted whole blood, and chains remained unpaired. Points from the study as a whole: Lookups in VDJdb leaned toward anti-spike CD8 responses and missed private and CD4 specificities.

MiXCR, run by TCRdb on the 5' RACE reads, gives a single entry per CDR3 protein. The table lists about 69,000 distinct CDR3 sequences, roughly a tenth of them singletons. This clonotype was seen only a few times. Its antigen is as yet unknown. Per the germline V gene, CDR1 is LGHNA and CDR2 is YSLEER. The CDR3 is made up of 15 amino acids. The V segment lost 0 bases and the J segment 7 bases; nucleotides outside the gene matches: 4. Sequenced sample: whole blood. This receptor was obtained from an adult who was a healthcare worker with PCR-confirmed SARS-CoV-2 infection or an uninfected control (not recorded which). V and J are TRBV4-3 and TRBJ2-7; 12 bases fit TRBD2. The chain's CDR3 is CASSQETSGRWEQYF. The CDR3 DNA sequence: TGCGCCAGCAGCCAAGAAACTAGCGGGAGGTGGGAGCAGTACTTC.